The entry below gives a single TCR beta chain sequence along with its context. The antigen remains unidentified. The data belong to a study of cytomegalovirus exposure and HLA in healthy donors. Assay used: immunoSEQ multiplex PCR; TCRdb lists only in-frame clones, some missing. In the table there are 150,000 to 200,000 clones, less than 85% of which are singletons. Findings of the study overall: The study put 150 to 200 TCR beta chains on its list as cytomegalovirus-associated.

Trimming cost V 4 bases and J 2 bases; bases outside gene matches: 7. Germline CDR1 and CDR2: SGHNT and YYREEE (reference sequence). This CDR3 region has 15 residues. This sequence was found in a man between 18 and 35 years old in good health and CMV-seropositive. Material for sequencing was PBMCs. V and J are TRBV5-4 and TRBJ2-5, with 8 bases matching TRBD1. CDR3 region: CASSNRQGRQETQYF. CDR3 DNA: TGTGCCAGCAGCAATAGACAGGGGCGACAAGAGACCCAGTACTTC.